This record concerns one T cell receptor (beta chain) sequence. Antigen: not known. This CDR3 region has 16 residues. With 5 bases removed from V and 1 base from J, the gap between germline ends came to 17 bases. Germline lookup yields CDR1 LNHDA and CDR2 SQIVND (reference sequence). The data belong to a study of OX40 agonist ivuxolimab in advanced cancers. Overall study: A diagnosis of hepatocellular carcinoma, melanoma, renal cell or head and neck cancer was present in dose-escalation patients. Subjects had a mean age of around 60 years, with a range of about 23 to 85; approximately 83% were male.

Libraries were prepared by immunoSEQ multiplex PCR; TCRdb keeps only in-frame clonotypes and omits some of them. Among some 97,000 clones listed, around nine tenths were seen once. Regarding the study as a whole: Dosing at 0.1 to 3.0 mg/kg was accompanied by clonal expansion of CD4+ and CD8+ blood T cells by week 6.

Sequenced material: CD4+ or CD8+ T cells sorted from blood, taken in a trial of the OX40 agonist ivuxolimab. The clonotype originates from an adult with an advanced solid tumor such as melanoma, head and neck, liver or kidney cancer. This sequence joins TRBV19 and TRBJ1-1; D unclear. The DNA for the CDR3 is TGTGCCAGTAGTCCCCGCGTCTGGCGGGAGAACACTGAAGCTTTCTTT. This encodes CASSPRVWRENTEAFF.